The TCR beta chain under discussion was sequenced for a study of blood T cell repertoires in COVID-19. The CDR3 has 14 residues. Trimming removed 0 bases at V and 6 bases at J, with 9 bases between. CDR1 and CDR2 from the germline V gene are SGHRS and YFSETQ. The table came from immunoSEQ multiplex PCR; TCRdb's copy has only in-frame clones and leaves some out. The repertoire holds approximately 280,000 clones, with more than 75% as singletons. The chain employs TRBV5-1 and TRBJ1-4; no clear D. The clonotype originates from a woman aged 18-29 years who had recovered from COVID-19. The specimen sequenced was PBMCs or T cells enriched from blood (not recorded which). The CDR3 DNA sequence: TGCGCCAGCAGCTTGGGCAGCCGGGATGAAAAACTGTTTTTT. Its protein product is CASSLGSRDEKLFF.